Below, 25 T cell receptor beta chains from the same sample are listed, as sequenced in a study of blood T cells in healthy people across ages. Sample-barcoded 5' priming and a J-beta primer mix drove a second PCR of roughly 7 to 11 cycles. In TCRdb, the 5' RACE reads were re-called with MiXCR into one record per CDR3 protein. The sample lists about 840,000 distinct CDR3 sequences, almost 30% occurring once. This sample also appeared in a second study, on T cells of mothers and their children.

The sequenced material came from blood. The receptors were sampled from a woman between 40 and 50 years old in good health.

This clonotype was counted between two and nine times. The CDR3 region has the DNA TGTGCCAGCAGTGGCGGAGGGAGGGAGTCAGATACGCAGTATTTT. Translating gives CASSGGGRESDTQYF. This chain links TRBV6-4 with TRBJ2-3, with TRBD2 matching over 7 bases. With 4 bases clipped from V and 4 bases from J, the junction kept 8 bases outside the gene matches. Germline values: CDR1 MRHNA, CDR2 SNTAGT. The CDR3 is 15 amino acids.

V is TRBV29-1 and J is TRBJ1-4; possibly TRBD1 for D (5 bases). The V and J ends lost 4 bases and 4 bases respectively, with 10 bases between them. This CDR3 comprises 13 residues. From germline, CDR1 is SQVTM and CDR2 ANQGSEA. Here the CDR3 reads CSVVGGINEKLFF. In DNA, the CDR3 is TGCAGCGTTGTTGGGGGGATTAATGAAAAACTGTTTTTT.

Here the CDR3 DNA reads TGCAGTGCTAGAGCAGAGAATTCACCCCTCCACTTT. Protein sequence: CSARAENSPLHF. This sequence joins TRBV20-1 and TRBJ1-6, with unresolved D. The CDR3 spans 12 residues. CDR1 is DFQATT, CDR2 SNEGSKA, per germline (reference sequence). V was shortened by 1 base and J by 7 bases, with 5 bases between the two germline ends.

The chain employs TRBV5-1 and TRBJ1-1; 11 bases map to TRBD1. J gave up 5 bases and V 0 bases, and 3 bases lay outside the gene matches. CDR1 and CDR2 (germline): SGHRS, YFSETQ. This CDR3 is built from 15 residues. The CDR3 bases are TGCGCCAGCAGCTTGGCGGGACAGGGGGATACTGAAGCTTTCTTT. Translated, it gives CASSLAGQGDTEAFF. The complete variable domain, with remaining parts taken from reference TRBV5-1 and TRBJ1-1, reads KAGVTQTPRYLIKTRGQQVTLSCSPISGHRSVSWYQQTPGQGLQFLFEYFSETQRNKGNFPGRFSGRQFSNSRSEMNVSTLELGDSALYLCASSLAGQGDTEAFFGQGTRLTVV.

There are many counts of this clonotype. V gene TRBV5-1 combines with J gene TRBJ2-1; 10 bases fit TRBD2. V was clipped by 0 bases and J by 7 bases; unmatched bases: 4. The CDR3 loop spans 15 amino acids. The germline gives CDR1 SGHRS, CDR2 YFSETQ. This chain's CDR3 is CASSLVASGGNEQFF. The CDR3 DNA reads TGCGCCAGCAGCTTGGTGGCTAGCGGGGGTAATGAGCAGTTCTTC. The complete variable domain, with remaining parts taken from reference TRBV5-1 and TRBJ2-1, reads KAGVTQTPRYLIKTRGQQVTLSCSPISGHRSVSWYQQTPGQGLQFLFEYFSETQRNKGNFPGRFSGRQFSNSRSEMNVSTLELGDSALYLCASSLVASGGNEQFFGPGTRLTVL.

The chain combines TRBV18 with TRBJ1-5; no clear D. This CDR3 contains 14 residues. The V and J ends lost 2 bases and 1 base respectively, with 6 bases between them. Germline CDR1 KGHSH, CDR2 LQKENI. DNA for the CDR3: TGTGCCAGCTCACCAGCGTCAAGCAATCAGCCCCAGCATTTT. Its translation is CASSPASSNQPQHF.

This clonotype was counted only a few times. The chain is built from TRBV4-1 and TRBJ1-6, with TRBD1 as a possible D gene (5 bases). The CDR3 length is 17 residues. Trimming removed 1 base from V and 0 bases from J, with 10 bases in between. The germline gives CDR1 MGHRA, CDR2 YSYEKL. The CDR3 sequence: CASSQGQLSSYNSPLHF. The CDR3 coding sequence is TGCGCCAGCAGCCAAGGACAGCTGAGCTCCTATAATTCACCCCTCCACTTT.

This clonotype has at least ten counts. The V and J genes are TRBV9 and TRBJ2-6; D is unresolved. From germline, CDR1 is SGDLS and CDR2 YYNGEE. This CDR3 region has 15 residues. The V end was cut by 4 bases, the J end by 0 bases, with 8 bases between. In nucleotides, the CDR3 is TGTGCCAGCAGCCCCACGAGCTCTGGGGCCAACGTCCTGACTTTC. Its translation: CASSPTSSGANVLTF.

This clonotype occurred a few times. The J gene is TRBJ1-1, the V gene TRBV6-1; D gene uncertain. Germline CDR1 reads MNHNS; CDR2 reads SASEGT. Trimming shortened V by 4 bases and J by 6 bases, and 15 bases separated the two germline ends. This CDR3 comprises 14 residues. The CDR3 coding sequence is TGTGCCAGCAGTGTACCGGGGATAGCTGCTGAAGCTTTCTTT. It translates to CASSVPGIAAEAFF.

The gene calls are TRBV7-3 and TRBJ2-2; 10 nucleotides agree with TRBD2. The V segment lost 2 bases and the J segment 2 bases; nucleotides outside the gene matches: 5. Germline V CDR1 and CDR2: SGHTA, FQGTGA. CDR3 length: 17 amino acids. CDR3 DNA sequence: TGTGCCAGCAGCTTAGTAGCGGGGGGTCTAAACACCGGGGAGCTGTTTTTT. It specifies CASSLVAGGLNTGELFF.

A few counts support this clonotype. This sequence joins TRBV12-3 or TRBV12-4 and TRBJ2-7, with D tentatively TRBD1 (6 bases). V was clipped by 5 bases and J by 1 base, with 15 bases between them. CDR3 size: 15 residues. The CDR3 coding sequence is TGTGCCAGCAGTCCTACAGGGCTCCAATCCTACGAGCAGTACTTC. Protein product: CASSPTGLQSYEQYF.

This clonotype was observed many times. The genes are TRBV5-1 and TRBJ2-1, with 9 bases identical to TRBD1. This CDR3 is built from 16 residues. V was pared by 0 bases and J by 10 bases, with 11 bases of the junction left unmatched. CDR1 SGHRS and CDR2 YFSETQ come from the germline V gene. For the CDR3, the DNA is TGCGCCAGCAGCTTGGGCATGGGACAGGGTGGTCAGGAGCAGTTCTTC. It yields the protein CASSLGMGQGGQEQFF. Using reference TRBV5-1 and TRBJ2-1 for the parts outside the CDR3, the full variable domain is KAGVTQTPRYLIKTRGQQVTLSCSPISGHRSVSWYQQTPGQGLQFLFEYFSETQRNKGNFPGRFSGRQFSNSRSEMNVSTLELGDSALYLCASSLGMGQGGQEQFFGPGTRLTVL.

This clonotype was picked up many times. The V call is TRBV29-1, the J call TRBJ2-1, with TRBD2 matching 7 bases. Germline-derived CDR1 and CDR2 are SQVTM and ANQGSEA. There are 16 residues in the CDR3. Germline trimming cut 2 bases from V and 3 bases from J; bases unmatched to any gene: 10. The CDR3 nucleotides read TGCAGCGTTGAACATCAAGCCGGGGGGTACTACAATGAGCAGTTCTTC. Translation: CSVEHQAGGYYNEQFF.

In its sample, this clonotype was seen a few times. The gene calls are TRBV7-2 and TRBJ1-1, with 7 bases identical to TRBD1. The V and J ends lost 4 bases and 5 bases, in that order; junction bases with no gene match: 4. Looked up from germline, CDR1 is SGHTA and CDR2 is FQGNSA. The CDR3 length is 13 residues. The CDR3 protein is CASSSDRVTEAFF. In DNA form, the CDR3 reads TGTGCCAGCAGCTCCGACAGGGTAACTGAAGCTTTCTTT.

This clonotype appeared a single time. J is TRBJ1-3 and V is TRBV30, with D maybe TRBD1 (5 bases). The CDR3 spans 14 residues. Germline V gene sequence: CDR1 GTSNPN, CDR2 SVGIG (reference sequence). Trimming took 0 bases from V and 4 from J, leaving 10 bases between them. The CDR3: CAWSVGQGGNTIYF. The CDR3 DNA is TGTGCCTGGAGTGTGGGGCAGGGAGGAAACACCATATATTTT.

Concerning this clonotype: This may stem from a read error, because a much larger clone lies one nucleotide away. The chain recombines TRBV7-3 with TRBJ2-5; TRBD1 matches 7 bases. Germline CDR1 is SGHTA and CDR2 is FQGTGA. This CDR3 comprises 13 residues. Germline trimming cut 3 bases from V and 11 bases from J; bases unmatched to any gene: 9. This chain's CDR3 is CASSFNAGGEQYF. CDR3 bases: TGTGCCAGCAGCTTCAACGCAGGGGGAGAGCAGTACTTC.

This clonotype has more than one count but fewer than ten. The CDR3 region has the DNA TGTGCCAGCAGTTCGGGCACAGGTTACACTGAAGCTTTCTTT. Protein sequence: CASSSGTGYTEAFF. The chain has TRBV6-6 and TRBJ1-1, with D perhaps TRBD1 (5 bases). The V gene lost 4 bases and the J gene lost 3 bases, with 12 bases spanning the gap. Germline CDR1 is MNHNY and CDR2 is SVGAGI (reference sequence). This CDR3 contains 14 residues.

This clonotype was seen ten or more times. This chain uses TRBV10-2 with TRBJ2-7; possible D gene TRBD1, 6 bases. The V gene's germline CDR1 is WSHSY and CDR2 SAAADI. Trimming removed 3 bases at V and 0 bases at J, with 9 bases between. This CDR3 has 14 residues. CDR3 nucleotide sequence: TGCGCCAGCAGTGACTGGACAGCCTCCTACGAGCAGTACTTC. This sequence encodes CASSDWTASYEQYF.

The rearrangement links TRBV12-3 or TRBV12-4 to TRBJ1-2; D unresolved. Deletions cut 4 bases from V and 8 bases from J, with 14 bases between. This CDR3 contains 13 residues. The DNA for the CDR3 is TGTGCCAGCAGTTCCCCCCGCCTTGGAGGCTACACCTTC. Its translation is CASSSPRLGGYTF.

The chain uses TRBV9 and TRBJ2-4; D ambiguous. The CDR3 extends over 15 amino acids. Germline V gene lookup returns CDR1 SGDLS and CDR2 YYNGEE. The germline V and J ends were trimmed by 0 bases and 13 bases, with 20 bases remaining between them. CDR3 sequence (DNA): TGTGCCAGCAGCGTAGAGAGCGTAACCTACAATGAGCAGTACTTC. Translation gives CASSVESVTYNEQYF.

This clonotype was seen at least ten times. The chain joins TRBV3-1 to TRBJ2-7; TRBD1 is a possible D gene (6 bases). V lost 6 bases and J 6 bases, leaving 21 bases between the germline ends. Per the germline V gene, CDR1 is LGHDT and CDR2 is YNNKEL (reference sequence). The CDR3 has 15 amino acids. This CDR3 reads CASSQRGIGPGEQYF. CDR3 nucleotides: TGTGCCAGCAGTCAAAGGGGGATTGGTCCGGGCGAGCAGTACTTC.

V is TRBV28 and J is TRBJ1-1; tentatively, D is TRBD1 (6 bases). In germline, CDR1 is MDHEN, CDR2 SYDVKM. Trimming took 5 bases from V and 1 from J, leaving 17 bases between them. CDR3 length: 16 amino acids. The CDR3, as DNA: TGTGCCAGCAGTCTCCACAGGGATTTGGAGAACACTGAAGCTTTCTTT. It is translated as CASSLHRDLENTEAFF. Full variable domain (outside the CDR3, taken from reference TRBV28 and TRBJ1-1): DVKVTQSSRYLVKRTGEKVFLECVQDMDHENMFWYRQDPGLGLRLIYFSYDVKMKEKGDIPEGYSVSREKKERFSLILESASTNQTSMYLCASSLHRDLENTEAFFGQGTRLTVV.

This clonotype was picked up many times. The CDR3, as DNA: TGCGCCAGCAGCCCATATAGCGGGGGGTTATACGAGCAGTACTTC. This encodes CASSPYSGGLYEQYF. The chain couples TRBV4-1 to TRBJ2-7, with 10 bases matching TRBD2. CDR1 MGHRA and CDR2 YSYEKL come from the germline V gene. There are 15 residues in the CDR3. J lost 4 bases, V lost 4 bases, and 7 bases had no gene match.

In this sample, this clonotype turned up many times. CDR3 nucleotide sequence: TGCAGTGCTCCTCGGTACTCAGCCAAAAACATTCAGTACTTC. Amino acids: CSAPRYSAKNIQYF. The chain has TRBV20-1 and TRBJ2-4; D unresolved. Looked up from germline, CDR1 is DFQATT and CDR2 is SNEGSKA (reference sequence). Trimming removed 5 bases at V and 0 bases at J, with 11 bases between. This CDR3 is built from 14 residues.

This chain uses TRBV30 with TRBJ2-7; D possibly corresponds to TRBD1 (5 bases). CDR1 and CDR2 from the germline V gene are GTSNPN and SVGIG (reference sequence). Deletions cut 3 bases from V and 1 base from J, with 13 bases between. The length of the CDR3 is 14 residues. The CDR3 here is CAWSNRPISYEQYF. CDR3 DNA sequence: TGTGCCTGGAGCAACAGGCCGATTTCCTACGAGCAGTACTTC.